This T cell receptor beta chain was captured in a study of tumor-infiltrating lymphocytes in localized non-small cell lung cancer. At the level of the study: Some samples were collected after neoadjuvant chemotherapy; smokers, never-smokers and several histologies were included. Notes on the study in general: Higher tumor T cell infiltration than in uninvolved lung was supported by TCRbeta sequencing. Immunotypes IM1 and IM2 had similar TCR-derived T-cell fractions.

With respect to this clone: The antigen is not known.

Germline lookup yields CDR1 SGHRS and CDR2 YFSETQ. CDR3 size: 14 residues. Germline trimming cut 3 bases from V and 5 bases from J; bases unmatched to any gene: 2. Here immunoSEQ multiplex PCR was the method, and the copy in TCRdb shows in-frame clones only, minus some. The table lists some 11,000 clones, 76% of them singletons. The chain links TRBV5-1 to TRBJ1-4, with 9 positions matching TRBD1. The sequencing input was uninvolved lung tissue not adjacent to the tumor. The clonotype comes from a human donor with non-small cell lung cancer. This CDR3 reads CASSWTGVNEKLFF. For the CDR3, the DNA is TGCGCCAGCAGCTGGACAGGGGTAAATGAAAAACTGTTTTTT.